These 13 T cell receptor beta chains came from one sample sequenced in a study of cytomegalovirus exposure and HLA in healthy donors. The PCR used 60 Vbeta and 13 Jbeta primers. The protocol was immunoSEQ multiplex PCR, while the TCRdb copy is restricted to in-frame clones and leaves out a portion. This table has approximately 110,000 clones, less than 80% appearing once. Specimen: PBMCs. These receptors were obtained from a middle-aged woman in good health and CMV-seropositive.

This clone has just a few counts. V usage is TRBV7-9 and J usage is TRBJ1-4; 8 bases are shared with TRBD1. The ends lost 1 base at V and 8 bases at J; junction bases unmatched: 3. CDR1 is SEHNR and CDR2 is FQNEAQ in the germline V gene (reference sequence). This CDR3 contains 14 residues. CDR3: CASSLGDRPEKLFF. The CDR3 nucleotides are TGTGCCAGCAGCTTAGGGGACAGGCCAGAAAAACTGTTTTTT.

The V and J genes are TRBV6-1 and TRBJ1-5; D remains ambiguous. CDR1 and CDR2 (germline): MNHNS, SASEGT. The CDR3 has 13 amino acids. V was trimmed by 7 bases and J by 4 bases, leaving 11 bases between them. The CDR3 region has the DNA TGTGCCAGCATGGGGAGGGAAAATCAGCCCCAGCATTTT. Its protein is CASMGRENQPQHF.

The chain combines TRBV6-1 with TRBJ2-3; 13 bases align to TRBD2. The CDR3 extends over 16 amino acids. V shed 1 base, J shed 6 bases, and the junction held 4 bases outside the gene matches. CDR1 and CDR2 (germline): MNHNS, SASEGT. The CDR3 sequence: CASSEGTSGRADTQYF. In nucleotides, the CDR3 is TGTGCCAGCAGTGAAGGAACTAGCGGGAGGGCGGATACGCAGTATTTT.

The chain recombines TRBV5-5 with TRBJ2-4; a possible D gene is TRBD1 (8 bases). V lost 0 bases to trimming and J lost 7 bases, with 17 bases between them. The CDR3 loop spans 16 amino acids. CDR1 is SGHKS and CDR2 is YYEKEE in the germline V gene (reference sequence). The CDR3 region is CASSLGTGRVENIQYF. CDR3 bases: TGTGCCAGCAGCTTGGGGACAGGGAGGGTTGAGAACATTCAGTACTTC.

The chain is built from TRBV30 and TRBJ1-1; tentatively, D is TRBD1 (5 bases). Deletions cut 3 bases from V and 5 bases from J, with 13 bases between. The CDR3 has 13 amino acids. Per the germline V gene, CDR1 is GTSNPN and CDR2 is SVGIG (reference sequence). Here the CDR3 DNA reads TGTGCCTGGAGCCCCCCCGGGGGGACTGAAGCTTTCTTT. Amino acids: CAWSPPGGTEAFF.

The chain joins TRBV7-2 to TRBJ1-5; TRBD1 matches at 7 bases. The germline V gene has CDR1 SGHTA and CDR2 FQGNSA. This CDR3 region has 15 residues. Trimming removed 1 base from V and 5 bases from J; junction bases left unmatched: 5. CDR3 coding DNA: TGTGCCAGCAGCTTAGTTGGGACAGATGATCAGCCCCAGCATTTT. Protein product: CASSLVGTDDQPQHF.

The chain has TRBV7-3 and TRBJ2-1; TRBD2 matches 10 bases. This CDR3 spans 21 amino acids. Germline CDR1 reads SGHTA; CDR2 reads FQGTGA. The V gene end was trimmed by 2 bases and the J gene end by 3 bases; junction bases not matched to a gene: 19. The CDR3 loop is CASSLSPRLAGDEGRYNEQFF. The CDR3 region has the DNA TGTGCCAGCAGCTTATCGCCACGACTAGCGGGCGACGAGGGGCGCTACAATGAGCAGTTCTTC.

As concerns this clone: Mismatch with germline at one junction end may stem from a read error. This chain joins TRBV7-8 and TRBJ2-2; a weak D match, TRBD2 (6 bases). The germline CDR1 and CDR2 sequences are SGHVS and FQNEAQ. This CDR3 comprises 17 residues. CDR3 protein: CASSLPTEGMNTRELFF. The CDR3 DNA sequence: TGTGCCAGCAGCTTGCCCACGGAGGGGATGAACACCAGGGAGCTGTTTTTT. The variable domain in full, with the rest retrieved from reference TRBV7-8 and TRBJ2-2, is GAGVSQSPRYKVAKRGQDVALRCDPISGHVSLFWYQQALGQGPEFLTYFQNEAQLDKSGLPSDRFFAERPEGSVSTLKIQRTQQEDSAVYLCASSLPTEGMNTRELFFGEGSRLTVL.

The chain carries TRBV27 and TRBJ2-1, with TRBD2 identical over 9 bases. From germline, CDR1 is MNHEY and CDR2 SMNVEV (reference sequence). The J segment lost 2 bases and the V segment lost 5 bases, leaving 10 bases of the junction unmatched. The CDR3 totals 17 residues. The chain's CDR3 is CASSVSGGRQAYNEQFF. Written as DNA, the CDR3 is TGTGCCAGCAGTGTAAGCGGGGGGAGACAGGCCTACAATGAGCAGTTCTTC.

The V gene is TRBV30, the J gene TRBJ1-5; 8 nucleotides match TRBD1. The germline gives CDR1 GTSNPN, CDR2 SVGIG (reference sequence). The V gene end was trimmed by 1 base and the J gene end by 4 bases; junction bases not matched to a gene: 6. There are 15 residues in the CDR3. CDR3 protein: CAWSALTGANQPQHF. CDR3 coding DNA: TGTGCCTGGAGTGCCCTGACAGGGGCGAATCAGCCCCAGCATTTT.

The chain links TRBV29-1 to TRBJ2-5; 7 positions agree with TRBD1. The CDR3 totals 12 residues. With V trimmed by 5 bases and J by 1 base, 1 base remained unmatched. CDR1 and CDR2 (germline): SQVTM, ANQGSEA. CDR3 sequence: CSVRTGQETQYF. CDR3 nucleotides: TGCAGCGTTCGGACAGGCCAAGAGACCCAGTACTTC.

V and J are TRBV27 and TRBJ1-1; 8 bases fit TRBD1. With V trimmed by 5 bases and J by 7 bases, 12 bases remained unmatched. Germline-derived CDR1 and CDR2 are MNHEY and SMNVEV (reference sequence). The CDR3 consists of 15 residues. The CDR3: CASSPTGQASGEAFF. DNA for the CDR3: TGTGCCAGCAGTCCGACGGGACAGGCCTCGGGTGAAGCTTTCTTT.

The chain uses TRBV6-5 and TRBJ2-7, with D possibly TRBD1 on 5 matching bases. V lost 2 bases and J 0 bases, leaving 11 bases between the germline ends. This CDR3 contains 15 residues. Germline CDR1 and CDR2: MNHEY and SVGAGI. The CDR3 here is CASSYGGADSYEQYF. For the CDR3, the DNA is TGTGCCAGCAGTTACGGTGGGGCGGACTCCTACGAGCAGTACTTC.